The clone carrying this TCR beta chain has a single count. In the original processing: Amplifying reference gene primers gave estimates of nucleated cell counts. Produced via immunoSEQ multiplex PCR; TCRdb's table is partial and in-frame only. The V and J calls and the clone size are those of that table, but D and trimming were determined from the DNA. The data contain 60,000 to 70,000 clones, roughly 80% of them singletons. The V end lost 2 bases, the J end lost 5 bases, and 13 bases lay between the germline ends. Germline CDR1 reads MNHNY; CDR2 reads SVGAGI (reference sequence). The CDR3 length is 15 residues. This sample was included in a study of blood T cell repertoires in COVID-19. Across the study: In each case, the material was cDNA or gDNA derived from T cells, B-cell-depleted T cells, or PBMCs.

The chain couples TRBV6-6 to TRBJ1-5; D may be TRBD1 (5 bases). Source material: peripheral blood. This TCR was recovered from a human donor in a cohort sampled during active COVID-19. CDR3: CASSYGTLGDQPQHF. CDR3 nucleotides: TGTGCCAGCAGTTACGGGACTTTGGGGGATCAGCCCCAGCATTTT.